In its sample, the clone carrying this T cell receptor (beta chain) was seen many times. What it binds is unknown. Germline V CDR1 and CDR2: SGHTA, FQGNSA. There are 14 residues in the CDR3. After removal of 6 bases from V and 0 bases from J, the junction contained 4 bases not matched to a gene. TCRdb reanalysed the reads using MiXCR and keeps one entry per CDR3 protein. The profile shows about 260,000 distinct CDR3 sequences, approximately 15% of them singletons. The sample is drawn from a study of T cell repertoires in cytomegalovirus infection. Background on the study: Public TCR beta signature analysis indicated the presence of both CMV infection and matching HLA type.

Broader study findings: There were HLA-C-restricted CMV-specific TCR beta clonotypes dominating the ex vivo response. Carriage of CMV together with the relevant HLA was identifiable through cumulative public TCR beta family frequency.

This TCR was sampled from a human donor in good health (CMV status not recorded). Some clones in this sample may be carry-over from other donors' samples. The material sequenced was PBMCs. The chain couples TRBV7-2 to TRBJ2-7; TRBD2 aligns across 8 bases. The CDR3 is CASRFSGASYEQYF. In DNA, the CDR3 is TGTGCCAGCAGATTTAGCGGGGCCTCCTACGAGCAGTACTTC.